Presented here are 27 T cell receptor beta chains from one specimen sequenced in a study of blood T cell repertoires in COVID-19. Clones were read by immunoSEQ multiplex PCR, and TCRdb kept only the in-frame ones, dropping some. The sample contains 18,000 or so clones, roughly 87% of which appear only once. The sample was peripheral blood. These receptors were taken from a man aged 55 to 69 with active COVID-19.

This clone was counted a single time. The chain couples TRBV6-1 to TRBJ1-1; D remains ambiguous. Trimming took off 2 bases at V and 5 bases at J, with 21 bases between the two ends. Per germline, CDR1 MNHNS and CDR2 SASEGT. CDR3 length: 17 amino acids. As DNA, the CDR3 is TGTGCCAGCAGTGAATATATCTTCGGACTGCGAACAACTGAAGCTTTCTTT. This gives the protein CASSEYIFGLRTTEAFF.

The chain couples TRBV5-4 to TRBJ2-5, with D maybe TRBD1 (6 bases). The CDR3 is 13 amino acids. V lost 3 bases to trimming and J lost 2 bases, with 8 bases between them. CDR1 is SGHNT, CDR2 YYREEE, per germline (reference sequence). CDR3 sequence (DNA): TGTGCCAGCAGCTCTGGACAGCAAGAGACCCAGTACTTC. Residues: CASSSGQQETQYF.

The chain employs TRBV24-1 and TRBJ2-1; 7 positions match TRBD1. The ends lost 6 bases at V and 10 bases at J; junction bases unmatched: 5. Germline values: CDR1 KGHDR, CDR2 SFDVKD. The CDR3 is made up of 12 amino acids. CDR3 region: CATSLEGAEQFF. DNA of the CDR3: TGTGCCACCAGTTTAGAGGGGGCCGAGCAGTTCTTC.

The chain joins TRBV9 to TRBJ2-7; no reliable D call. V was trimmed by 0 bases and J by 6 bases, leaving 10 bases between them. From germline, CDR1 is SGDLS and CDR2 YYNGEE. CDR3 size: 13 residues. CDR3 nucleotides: TGTGCCAGCAGCGTAGTCCACAGTTCCGAGCAGTACTTC. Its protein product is CASSVVHSSEQYF. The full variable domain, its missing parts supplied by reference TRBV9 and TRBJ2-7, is DSGVTQTPKHLITATGQRVTLRCSPRSGDLSVYWYQQSLDQGLQFLIQYYNGEERAKGNILERFSAQQFPDLHSELNLSSLELGDSALYFCASSVVHSSEQYFGPGTRLTVT.

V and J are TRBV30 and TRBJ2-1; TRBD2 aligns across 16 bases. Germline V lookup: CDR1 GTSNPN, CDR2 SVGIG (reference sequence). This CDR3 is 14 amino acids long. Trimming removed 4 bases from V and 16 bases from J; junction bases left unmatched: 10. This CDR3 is CAWMTGTSGRGLFF. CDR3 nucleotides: TGTGCCTGGATGACCGGGACTAGCGGGAGGGGTCTTTTCTTC.

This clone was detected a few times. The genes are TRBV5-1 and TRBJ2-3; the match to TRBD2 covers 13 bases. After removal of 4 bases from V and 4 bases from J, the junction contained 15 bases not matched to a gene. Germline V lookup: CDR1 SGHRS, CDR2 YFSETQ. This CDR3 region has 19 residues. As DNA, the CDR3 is TGCGCCAGCAGCGTGAGACGACTAGCGGGAGGCCGGCAATCAGATACGCAGTATTTT. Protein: CASSVRRLAGGRQSDTQYF.

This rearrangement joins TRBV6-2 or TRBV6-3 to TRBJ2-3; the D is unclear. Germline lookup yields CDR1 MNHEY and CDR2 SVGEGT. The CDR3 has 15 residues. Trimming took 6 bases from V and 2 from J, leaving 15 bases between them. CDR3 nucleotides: TGTGCCAGCAGCGACACCCCAGTGCCCACAGATACGCAGTATTTT. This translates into CASSDTPVPTDTQYF.

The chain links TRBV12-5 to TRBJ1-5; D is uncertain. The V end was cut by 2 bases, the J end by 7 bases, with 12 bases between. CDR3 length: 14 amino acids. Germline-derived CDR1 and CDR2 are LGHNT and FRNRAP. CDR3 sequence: CASGLPVRGQPQHF. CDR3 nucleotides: TGTGCTAGTGGTTTGCCTGTACGGGGACAGCCCCAGCATTTT.

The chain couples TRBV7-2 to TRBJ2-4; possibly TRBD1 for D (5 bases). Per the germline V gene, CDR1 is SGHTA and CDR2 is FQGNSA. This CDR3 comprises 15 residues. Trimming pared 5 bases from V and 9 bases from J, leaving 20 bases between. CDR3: CASSLRTGGRGIQYF. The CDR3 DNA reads TGTGCCAGCAGCCTACGCACAGGTGGTAGGGGCATTCAGTACTTC.

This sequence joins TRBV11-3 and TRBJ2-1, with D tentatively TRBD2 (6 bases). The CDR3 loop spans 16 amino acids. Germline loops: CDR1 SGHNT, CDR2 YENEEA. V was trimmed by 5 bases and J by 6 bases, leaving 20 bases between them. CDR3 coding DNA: TGTGCCAGCAGCGGTCCTAGCGCGAGGCCCTCCAATGAGCAGTTCTTC. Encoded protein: CASSGPSARPSNEQFF.

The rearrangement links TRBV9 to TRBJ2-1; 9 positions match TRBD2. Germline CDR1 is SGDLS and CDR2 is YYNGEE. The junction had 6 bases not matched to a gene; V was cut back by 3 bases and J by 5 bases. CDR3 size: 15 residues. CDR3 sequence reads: CASSGGGRGHNEQFF. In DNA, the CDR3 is TGTGCCAGCAGCGGGGGCGGGAGGGGCCACAATGAGCAGTTCTTC.

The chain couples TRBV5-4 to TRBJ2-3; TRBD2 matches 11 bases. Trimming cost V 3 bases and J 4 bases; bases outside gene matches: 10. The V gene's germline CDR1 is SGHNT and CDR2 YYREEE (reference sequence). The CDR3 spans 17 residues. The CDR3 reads CASSSRFSGRGADTQYF. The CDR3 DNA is TGTGCCAGCAGCTCACGCTTTAGCGGGAGGGGTGCAGATACGCAGTATTTT.

The CDR3: CASSRIQGRETQYF. As DNA, the CDR3 is TGTGCCAGCAGCCGAATTCAGGGAAGGGAGACCCAGTACTTC. V usage is TRBV7-9 and J usage is TRBJ2-5; D possibly corresponds to TRBD1 (5 bases). Germline V gene lookup returns CDR1 SEHNR and CDR2 FQNEAQ (reference sequence). Trimming pared 5 bases from V and 5 bases from J, leaving 15 bases between. The length of the CDR3 is 14 residues.

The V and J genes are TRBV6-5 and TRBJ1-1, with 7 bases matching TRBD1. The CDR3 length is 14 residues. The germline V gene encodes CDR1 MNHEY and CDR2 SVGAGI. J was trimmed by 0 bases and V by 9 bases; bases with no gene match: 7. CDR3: CASDRERVNTEAFF. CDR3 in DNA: TGTGCCAGTGACAGGGAGCGGGTGAACACTGAAGCTTTCTTT.

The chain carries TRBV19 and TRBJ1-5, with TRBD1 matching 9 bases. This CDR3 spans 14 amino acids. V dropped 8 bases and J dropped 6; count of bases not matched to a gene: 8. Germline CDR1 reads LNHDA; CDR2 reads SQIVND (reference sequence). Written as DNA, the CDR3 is TGTGCCAGTGACAGGGGGGAGCCGGGTCAGCCCCAGCATTTT. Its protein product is CASDRGEPGQPQHF. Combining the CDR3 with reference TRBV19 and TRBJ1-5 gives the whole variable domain DGGITQSPKYLFRKEGQNVTLSCEQNLNHDAMYWYRQDPGQGLRLIYYSQIVNDFQKGDIAEGYSVSREKKESFPLTVTSAQKNPTAFYLCASDRGEPGQPQHFGDGTRLSIL.

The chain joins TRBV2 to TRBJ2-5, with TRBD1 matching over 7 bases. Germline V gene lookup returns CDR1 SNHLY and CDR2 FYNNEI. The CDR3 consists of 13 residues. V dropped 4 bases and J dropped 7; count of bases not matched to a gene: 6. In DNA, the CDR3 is TGTGCCAGCAGTGTGGGGACAGAGGGGACCCAGTACTTC. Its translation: CASSVGTEGTQYF.

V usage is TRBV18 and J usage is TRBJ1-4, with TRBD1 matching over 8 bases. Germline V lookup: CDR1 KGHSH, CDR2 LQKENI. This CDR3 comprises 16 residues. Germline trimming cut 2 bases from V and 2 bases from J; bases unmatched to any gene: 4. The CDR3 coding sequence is TGTGCCAGCTCACCAGATCAGGGGGCGACTAATGAAAAACTGTTTTTT. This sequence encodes CASSPDQGATNEKLFF.

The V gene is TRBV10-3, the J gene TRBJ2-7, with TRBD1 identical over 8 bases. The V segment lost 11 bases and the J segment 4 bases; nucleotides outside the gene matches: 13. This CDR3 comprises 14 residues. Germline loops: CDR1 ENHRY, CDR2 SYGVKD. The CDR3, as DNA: TGTGCCTCTCAGGGTCAGGGGGCAAGGTACGAGCAGTACTTC. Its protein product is CASQGQGARYEQYF.

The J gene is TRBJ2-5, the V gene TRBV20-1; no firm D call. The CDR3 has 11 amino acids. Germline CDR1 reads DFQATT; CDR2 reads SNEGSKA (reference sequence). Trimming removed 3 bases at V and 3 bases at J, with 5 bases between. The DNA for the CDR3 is TGCAGTGCTAGCGGTAAAGAGACCCAGTACTTC. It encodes CSASGKETQYF.

The CDR3 DNA sequence: TGCGCCAGCAGCCAAGACCCCGCGACAGGGCTTAACGAGCAGTACTTC. Its protein is CASSQDPATGLNEQYF. The chain uses TRBV4-1 and TRBJ2-7, with 7 bases matching TRBD1. Germline assignment: CDR1 MGHRA and CDR2 YSYEKL. The CDR3 is 16 residues long. V shed 0 bases and J 5 bases; nucleotides not matched to a gene: 10.

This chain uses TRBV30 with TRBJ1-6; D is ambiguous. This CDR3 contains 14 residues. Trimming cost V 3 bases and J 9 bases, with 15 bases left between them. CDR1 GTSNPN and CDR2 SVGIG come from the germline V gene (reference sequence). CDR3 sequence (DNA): TGTGCCTGGAGAGGAGTTGGTAGCGGTTCACCCCTCCACTTT. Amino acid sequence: CAWRGVGSGSPLHF.

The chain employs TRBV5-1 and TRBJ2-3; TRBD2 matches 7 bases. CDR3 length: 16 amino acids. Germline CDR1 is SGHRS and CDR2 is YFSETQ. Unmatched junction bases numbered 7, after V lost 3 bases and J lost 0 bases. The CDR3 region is CASSSYGGTSTDTQYF. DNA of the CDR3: TGCGCCAGCAGCTCCTACGGGGGGACTAGCACAGATACGCAGTATTTT.

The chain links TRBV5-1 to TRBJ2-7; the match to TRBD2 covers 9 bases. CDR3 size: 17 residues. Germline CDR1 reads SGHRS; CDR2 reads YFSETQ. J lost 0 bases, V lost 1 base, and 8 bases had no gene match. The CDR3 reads CASSLRLAGTLSYEQYF. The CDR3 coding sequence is TGCGCCAGCAGCTTGAGGCTAGCGGGAACCCTCTCCTACGAGCAGTACTTC.

The CDR3 bases are TGTGCCAGCAGTCTGCCCGGCGGTGCACTGTTTTTT. The encoded protein is CASSLPGGALFF. This rearrangement joins TRBV11-2 to TRBJ1-4; D ambiguous. Germline CDR1 is SGHAT and CDR2 is FQNNGV. Trimming left V 6 bases short and J 13 bases short, with 15 bases between. This CDR3 spans 12 amino acids.

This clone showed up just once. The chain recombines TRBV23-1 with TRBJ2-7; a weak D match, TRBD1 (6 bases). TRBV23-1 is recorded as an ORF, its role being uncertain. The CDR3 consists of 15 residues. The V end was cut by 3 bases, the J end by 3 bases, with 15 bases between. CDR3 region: CASSHYDRKGYEQYF. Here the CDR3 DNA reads TGCGCCAGCAGTCACTACGACAGGAAGGGCTACGAGCAGTACTTC.

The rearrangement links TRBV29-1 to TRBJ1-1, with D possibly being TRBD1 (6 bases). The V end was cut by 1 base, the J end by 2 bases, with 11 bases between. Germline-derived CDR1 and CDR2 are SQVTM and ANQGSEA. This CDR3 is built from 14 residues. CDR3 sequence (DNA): TGCAGCGTTGAAGTTGGACAGCCAAACACTGAAGCTTTCTTT. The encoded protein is CSVEVGQPNTEAFF.

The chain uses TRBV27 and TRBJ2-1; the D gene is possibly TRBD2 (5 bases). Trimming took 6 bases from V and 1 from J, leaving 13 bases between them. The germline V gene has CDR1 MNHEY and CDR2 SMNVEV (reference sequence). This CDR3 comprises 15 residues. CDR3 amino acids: CASRVGGSSYNEQFF. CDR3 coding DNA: TGTGCCAGCAGGGTGGGTGGGAGTTCCTACAATGAGCAGTTCTTC.